This is a list of T cell receptor beta chains from one sample in a study of T cells in Graves' hyperthyroidism and ophthalmopathy. TCRdb fed the multiplex PCR reads into MiXCR, producing one record per CDR3 protein. The sample holds more than 650,000 distinct CDR3 sequences, about 15% seen once. Sequencing was carried out using blood. The source of these receptors is a woman between 18 and 29 years old with Graves' hyperthyroidism. CDR3s include the opening cysteine and the closing phenylalanine or tryptophan. D genes are given only for firm matches. Not all rows give a size; the values are once, few, many and, for expanded clones, a class.

v_call,j_call,d_call,clone_size,cdr3_aa,cdr3_nt
TRBV7-2,TRBJ2-1,TRBD2,many,CASSRRGVGSSYNEQFF,TGTGCCAGCAGCCGGCGGGGGGTCGGATCCTCCTACAATGAGCAGTTCTTC
TRBV20-1,TRBJ2-3,TRBD2,-,CSVGTTPTDTQYF,TGCAGTGTCGGGACTACCCCCACAGATACGCAGTATTTT
TRBV5-1,TRBJ1-4,-,-,CASSLAAATNEKLFF,TGCGCCAGCAGCTTGGCCGCAGCAACTAATGAAAAACTGTTTTTT
TRBV29-1,TRBJ1-1,-,-,CSVDVGKSDTEAFF,TGCAGCGTGGACGTGGGGAAGTCGGACACTGAAGCTTTCTTT
TRBV2,TRBJ1-5,-,-,CASSGGWDNQPQHF,TGTGCCAGCAGTGGAGGGTGGGACAATCAGCCCCAGCATTTT
TRBV2,TRBJ2-1,-,-,CASKHEPRSEQFF,TGTGCCAGCAAACACGAACCTCGGAGTGAGCAGTTCTTC
TRBV6-1,TRBJ2-6,-,many,CASSLSVGRAGANVLTF,TGTGCCAGCAGCCTATCCGTTGGGCGAGCTGGGGCCAACGTCCTGACTTTC
TRBV7-9,TRBJ2-1,TRBD2,-,CASSQSLAGGSYNEQFF,TGTGCCAGCAGCCAGTCTCTAGCGGGAGGGTCCTACAATGAGCAGTTCTTC
TRBV24-1,TRBJ2-1,TRBD2,-,CATSVGTSVNEQFF,TGTGCCACCAGTGTTGGGACTAGCGTCAATGAGCAGTTCTTC
TRBV18,TRBJ2-7,-,many,CASSPLPSFYEQYF,TGTGCCAGCTCCCCACTCCCTAGCTTCTACGAGCAGTACTTC
TRBV24-1,TRBJ2-3,-,-,CATSDFRAATDTQYF,TGTGCCACCAGTGATTTTCGCGCAGCCACAGATACGCAGTATTTT
TRBV9,TRBJ1-6,-,-,CASIIDSMRYSSPLHF,TGTGCCAGCATCATAGACAGTATGAGGTACAGTTCACCCCTCCACTTT
TRBV28,TRBJ2-5,-,-,CASSQPGYVWETQYF,TGTGCCAGTAGCCAGCCGGGGTATGTGTGGGAGACCCAGTACTTC
TRBV2,TRBJ1-1,-,many,CASSATGVTAEAFF,TGTGCCAGCAGCGCCACGGGGGTAACGGCTGAAGCTTTCTTT
TRBV25-1,TRBJ1-6,TRBD1,few,CASSESRQGASPLHF,TGTGCCAGCAGTGAATCTAGACAGGGGGCTTCACCCCTCCACTTT
TRBV5-1,TRBJ2-1,-,many,CASSLEQIYNEQFF,TGCGCCAGCAGCTTGGAACAAATATACAATGAGCAGTTCTTC
TRBV29-1,TRBJ1-4,-,-,CSVREREKLFF,TGCAGCGTTCGTGAGCGTGAAAAACTGTTTTTT
TRBV2,TRBJ1-2,TRBD1,many,CASSLKTGADYGYTF,TGTGCCAGCAGCTTAAAGACAGGGGCTGACTATGGCTACACCTTC
TRBV6-1,TRBJ1-2,-,many,CASSRPGPRSWGYTF,TGTGCCAGCAGTCGGCCGGGACCGAGATCGTGGGGCTACACCTTC
TRBV30,TRBJ1-1,TRBD1,-,CAWMGSRDRAYTEAFF,TGTGCCTGGATGGGTTCAAGGGACAGGGCCTACACTGAAGCTTTCTTT
TRBV7-8,TRBJ2-1,TRBD2,many,CASSLAPRGRTYNEQFF,TGTGCCAGCAGCCTAGCGCCCCGCGGGAGGACCTACAATGAGCAGTTCTTC
TRBV3-1,TRBJ2-2,-,many,CASSPHPTGELFF,TGTGCCAGCAGCCCACACCCCACCGGGGAGCTGTTTTTT
TRBV20-1,TRBJ2-7,-,-,CSATTSLGRNEQYF,TGCAGTGCTACAACTAGCCTGGGTAGGAACGAGCAGTACTTC
TRBV7-2,TRBJ2-7,-,-,CASSLAILDEGYEQYF,TGTGCCAGCAGCTTAGCGATTCTAGACGAAGGCTACGAGCAGTACTTC
TRBV12-3/TRBV12-4,TRBJ1-1,-,many,CASSALGVRGASTEAFF,TGTGCCAGCAGTGCCCTGGGGGTTAGAGGGGCGAGCACTGAAGCTTTCTTT
TRBV6-6,TRBJ1-5,-,many,CASSYSSADAGPQHF,TGTGCCAGCAGTTACTCCTCGGCGGACGCGGGGCCCCAGCATTTT
TRBV11-2,TRBJ1-1,-,many,CASSLSSREAFF,TGTGCCAGCAGCTTATCCAGTCGTGAAGCTTTCTTT
TRBV27,TRBJ1-2,-,-,CASSLLGADGYGYTF,TGTGCCAGCAGTTTATTAGGTGCCGACGGCTATGGCTACACCTTC
TRBV5-1,TRBJ1-2,TRBD1,many,CASSDPGQAIRGYTF,TGCGCCAGCAGCGATCCGGGACAGGCTATCCGGGGCTACACCTTC
TRBV5-6,TRBJ2-7,TRBD2,once,CASSLAGREGLYEQYF,TGTGCCAGCAGCTTGGCCGGGCGGGAGGGCCTCTACGAGCAGTACTTC
TRBV10-1,TRBJ2-3,TRBD2,few,CASSQTALAGGSSSTDTQYF,TGCGCCAGCAGCCAAACCGCCCTAGCGGGAGGTTCATCTAGCACAGATACGCAGTATTTT
TRBV19,TRBJ1-1,TRBD1,once,CASSIWDREALGTEAFF,TGTGCCAGTAGTATTTGGGACAGGGAGGCTTTGGGCACTGAAGCTTTCTTT
TRBV30,TRBJ2-1,TRBD2,-,CAWTSGRISTSYNEQFF,TGTGCCTGGACTAGCGGGAGGATATCTACTTCCTACAATGAGCAGTTCTTC
TRBV27,TRBJ2-1,-,many,CASSPARGLGSYNEQFF,TGTGCCAGCAGTCCCGCCCGGGGATTGGGCTCCTACAATGAGCAGTTCTTC
TRBV20-1,TRBJ2-7,TRBD2,many,CSARGDSGRAIGEQYF,TGCAGTGCTAGAGGCGATAGCGGGAGGGCCATCGGCGAGCAGTACTTC
TRBV3-1,TRBJ2-5,-,many,CASSKTSGLNQYF,TGTGCCAGCAGCAAAACCAGCGGGTTGAACCAGTACTTC
TRBV18,TRBJ2-2,-,-,CASSPKAPGNTGELFF,TGTGCCAGCTCACCAAAGGCCCCCGGGAACACCGGGGAGCTGTTTTTT
TRBV29-1,TRBJ2-2,-,-,CSVYDSNTGELFF,TGCAGCGTTTATGACAGTAATACCGGGGAGCTGTTTTTT
TRBV6-2/TRBV6-3,TRBJ2-1,-,few,CASSWEVSYNEQFF,TGTGCCAGCTCTTGGGAGGTCTCCTACAATGAGCAGTTCTTC
TRBV7-9,TRBJ2-6,-,-,CASRVATGANVLTF,TGTGCCAGCAGAGTTGCCACTGGGGCCAACGTCCTGACTTTC
TRBV2,TRBJ1-2,-,many,CASSEGRYTF,TGTGCCAGCAGTGAGGGACGCTACACCTTC
TRBV5-1,TRBJ2-3,-,few,CASSFGLVDTQYF,TGCGCCAGCAGCTTTGGTTTAGTAGATACGCAGTATTTT
TRBV20-1,TRBJ2-1,-,many,CSARIRERYNEQFF,TGCAGTGCTAGGATCCGGGAGCGGTACAATGAGCAGTTCTTC
TRBV5-5,TRBJ2-1,TRBD2,-,CASSLTSGTRHEQFF,TGTGCCAGCAGCTTGACTAGCGGGACCCGCCATGAGCAGTTCTTC
TRBV7-8,TRBJ2-3,-,-,CASSSIIPGKITDTQYF,TGTGCCAGCAGCTCAATTATCCCAGGGAAAATCACAGATACGCAGTATTTT
TRBV5-4,TRBJ2-5,TRBD2,-,CASSFGLAGQETQYF,TGTGCCAGCAGCTTCGGACTAGCGGGGCAAGAGACCCAGTACTTC
TRBV28,TRBJ1-2,TRBD1,few,CASSLPRDRSYGYTF,TGTGCCAGCAGTCTGCCCAGGGACAGGAGCTATGGCTACACCTTC
TRBV6-1,TRBJ2-7,TRBD2,-,CASSSHLGLVSYEQYF,TGTGCCAGCAGTTCACATTTAGGACTAGTCTCCTACGAGCAGTACTTC
TRBV11-2,TRBJ1-1,TRBD1,many,CASSLGRFPGQGARNTEAFF,TGTGCCAGCAGCTTAGGCAGGTTCCCGGGACAGGGGGCGAGGAACACTGAAGCTTTCTTT
TRBV19,TRBJ2-5,-,once,CASTPRGGAMETQYF,TGTGCCAGTACCCCGAGGGGGGGCGCGATGGAGACCCAGTACTTC
TRBV18,TRBJ1-6,-,many,CASSQTENSPLHF,TGTGCCAGCTCGCAGACGGAAAATTCACCCCTCCACTTT
TRBV6-1,TRBJ1-2,-,few,CATKRGAGYTF,TGTGCCACTAAGAGGGGGGCTGGCTACACCTTC
TRBV28,TRBJ1-1,-,many,CASSSTTVETEAFF,TGTGCCAGCAGTTCGACGACAGTCGAGACTGAAGCTTTCTTT
TRBV28,TRBJ1-4,-,many,CASSFVSQSNEKLFF,TGTGCCAGCAGTTTTGTGTCTCAGAGTAATGAAAAACTGTTTTTT
TRBV27,TRBJ1-2,TRBD1,-,CASSSTGWGYTF,TGTGCCAGCAGTTCGACAGGGTGGGGCTACACCTTC
TRBV4-1,TRBJ2-2,-,few,CASSQPGTRKSNTGELFF,TGCGCCAGCAGCCAACCCGGGACACGAAAATCGAACACCGGGGAGCTGTTTTTT
TRBV20-1,TRBJ2-3,TRBD2,-,CSARDASGVTDTQYF,TGCAGTGCTAGAGACGCTAGCGGTGTCACAGATACGCAGTATTTT
TRBV12-3/TRBV12-4,TRBJ2-2,TRBD2,few,CASGASGSAGELFF,TGTGCCAGCGGGGCTAGCGGGAGCGCCGGGGAGCTGTTTTTT
TRBV13,TRBJ2-7,-,many,CASSVRDGSYEQYF,TGTGCCAGCAGCGTACGGGACGGCTCCTACGAGCAGTACTTC